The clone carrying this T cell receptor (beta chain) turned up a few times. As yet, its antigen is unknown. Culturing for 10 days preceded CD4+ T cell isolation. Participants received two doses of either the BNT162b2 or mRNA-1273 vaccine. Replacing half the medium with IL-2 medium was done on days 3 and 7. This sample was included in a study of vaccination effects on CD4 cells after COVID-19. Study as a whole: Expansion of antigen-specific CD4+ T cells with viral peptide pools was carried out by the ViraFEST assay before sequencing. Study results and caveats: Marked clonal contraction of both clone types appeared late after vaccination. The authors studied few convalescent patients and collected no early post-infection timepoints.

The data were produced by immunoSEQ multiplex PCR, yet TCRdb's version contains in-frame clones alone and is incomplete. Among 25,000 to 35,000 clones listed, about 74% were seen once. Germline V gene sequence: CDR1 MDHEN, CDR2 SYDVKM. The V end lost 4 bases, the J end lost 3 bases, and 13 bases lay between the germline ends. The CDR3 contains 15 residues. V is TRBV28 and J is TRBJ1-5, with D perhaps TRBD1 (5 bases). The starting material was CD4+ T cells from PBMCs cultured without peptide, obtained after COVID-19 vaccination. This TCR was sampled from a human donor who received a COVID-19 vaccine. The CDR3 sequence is CASSSAGNFNQPQHF. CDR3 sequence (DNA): TGTGCCAGCAGTTCCGCAGGGAATTTCAATCAGCCCCAGCATTTT.